These 16 T cell receptor beta chains were all obtained from the same sample, sequenced in a study of blood T cell repertoires in COVID-19. TCRdb's copy holds only in-frame clones and misses some; the assay was immunoSEQ multiplex PCR. The sample lists around 60,000 clones, around 91% seen once, with 18% in the top ten. The material sequenced was peripheral blood. These TCRs come from a woman aged 55-69 years with COVID-19, enrolled during active disease.

The rearrangement links TRBV5-6 to TRBJ2-4; TRBD2 matches 9 bases. V lost 4 bases to trimming and J lost 10 bases; unmatched junction nucleotides: 6. The CDR3 covers 13 residues. Germline V gene data show CDR1 as SGHDT and CDR2 as YYEEEE. CDR3 DNA sequence: TGTGCCAGCAGCAGGGCGGGGGGGTGGATTCAGTACTTC. Its protein is CASSRAGGWIQYF.

J is TRBJ1-5 and V is TRBV7-9, with D possibly being TRBD1 (6 bases). With 4 bases removed from V and 7 bases from J, the gap between germline ends came to 20 bases. The CDR3 runs 16 residues. CDR1 is SEHNR, CDR2 FQNEAQ, per germline (reference sequence). In DNA form, the CDR3 reads TGTGCCAGCAGCTCTAACCTCCAGGGGTTCGAACAGCCCCAGCATTTT. It is translated as CASSSNLQGFEQPQHF.

The chain couples TRBV12-3 or TRBV12-4 to TRBJ1-4; D is uncertain. The length of the CDR3 is 13 residues. V lost 3 bases and J lost 12, with 14 bases in between. CDR3 loop: CASSLRNAVELFF. The CDR3 nucleotides are TGTGCCAGCAGTTTGCGCAATGCGGTGGAACTGTTTTTT.

The V call is TRBV14, the J call TRBJ1-1; 7 nucleotides agree with TRBD1. The CDR3 covers 15 residues. The V gene's germline CDR1 is SGHDN and CDR2 FVKESK. Losses at the gene ends were 3 bases for V and 0 bases for J; bases not matched to a gene: 4. CDR3 protein: CASSHPGTVNTEAFF. The CDR3 DNA follows: TGTGCCAGCAGCCACCCCGGGACAGTGAACACTGAAGCTTTCTTT.

The gene calls are TRBV29-1 and TRBJ1-1; 8 nucleotides match TRBD1. Per the germline V gene, CDR1 is SQVTM and CDR2 is ANQGSEA. The CDR3 is made up of 12 amino acids. V dropped 7 bases and J dropped 7; count of bases not matched to a gene: 8. Written as DNA, the CDR3 is TGCAGCGAGAGAGGACAGGGAGGTGAAGCTTTCTTT. This codes for CSERGQGGEAFF.

This chain connects TRBV5-4 to TRBJ2-7, with a tentative D call TRBD2 (5 bases). The germline V gene encodes CDR1 SGHNT and CDR2 YYREEE (reference sequence). The V end lost 4 bases, the J end lost 4 bases, and 15 bases lay between the germline ends. This CDR3 spans 14 amino acids. This chain's CDR3 is CASSLQPGKYEQYF. In DNA form, the CDR3 reads TGTGCCAGCAGCCTGCAACCGGGAAAGTACGAGCAGTACTTC.

The chain has TRBV6-5 and TRBJ2-7; TRBD1 matches 7 bases. The CDR3 has 13 residues. Germline V CDR1 and CDR2: MNHEY, SVGAGI. Unmatched junction bases numbered 6, after V lost 8 bases and J lost 2 bases. DNA of the CDR3: TGTGCCAGCGGACGCAGGGGGACCTACGAGCAGTACTTC. It translates to CASGRRGTYEQYF.

The CDR3 DNA is TGTGCCAGCTGGTCCCGACTAGGTCGTGGAGCAAAACTGTTTTTT. It translates to CASWSRLGRGAKLFF. The rearrangement uses TRBV6-5 and TRBJ1-4; D gene unclear. Deletions cut 8 bases from V and 10 bases from J, with 23 bases between. Germline V CDR1 and CDR2: MNHEY, SVGAGI. This CDR3 has 15 amino acids.

The chain combines TRBV2 with TRBJ2-6; D remains ambiguous. Germline CDR1 reads SNHLY; CDR2 reads FYNNEI. V was pared by 6 bases and J by 2 bases, with 11 bases between. This CDR3 contains 15 residues. CDR3 nucleotides: TGTGCCAGCAGCTACCCGCCTCCTGGGGCCAACGTCCTGACTTTC. It yields the protein CASSYPPPGANVLTF.

The chain couples TRBV6-4 to TRBJ2-1; TRBD1 is a possible D gene (6 bases). Per germline, CDR1 MRHNA and CDR2 SNTAGT. Trimming removed 7 bases at V and 9 bases at J, with 22 bases between. The CDR3 is 15 residues long. Here the CDR3 reads CASTLRAGDFGEQFF. In DNA, the CDR3 is TGTGCCAGCACCCTTAGGGCAGGGGATTTCGGTGAGCAGTTCTTC.

The chain combines TRBV28 with TRBJ1-2; D gene unclear. Trimming removed 2 bases from V and 2 bases from J, with 9 bases in between. The CDR3 covers 14 residues. CDR1 and CDR2 from the germline V gene are MDHEN and SYDVKM. The CDR3 coding sequence is TGTGCCAGCAGTTTAAGTGCAGTCAACTATGGCTACACCTTC. Translated: CASSLSAVNYGYTF.

This sequence joins TRBV6-2 or TRBV6-3 and TRBJ2-7; 8 nucleotides align to TRBD1. From germline, CDR1 is MNHEY and CDR2 SVGEGT. V was clipped by 5 bases and J by 6 bases; unmatched bases: 9. The CDR3 runs to 14 residues. CDR3 bases: TGTGCCAGCAGTCGGACAGGGCAACTCTCCGAGCAGTACTTC. Its protein product is CASSRTGQLSEQYF.

The chain combines TRBV19 with TRBJ1-4; 8 nucleotides line up with TRBD1. The CDR3 runs to 15 residues. Germline values: CDR1 LNHDA, CDR2 SQIVND (reference sequence). The junction had 5 bases not matched to a gene; V was cut back by 3 bases and J by 5 bases. CDR3 DNA: TGTGCCAGTAGTATGGTGGACAGGGAGAATGAAAAACTGTTTTTT. Protein: CASSMVDRENEKLFF.

The rearrangement uses TRBV9 and TRBJ1-3, with D possibly matching TRBD1 (5 bases). Germline lookup yields CDR1 SGDLS and CDR2 YYNGEE. Trimming cost V 2 bases and J 2 bases, with 8 bases left between them. The CDR3 loop spans 14 amino acids. Here the CDR3 reads CASSVGRAGNTIYF. The CDR3 coding sequence is TGTGCCAGCAGCGTGGGCAGGGCTGGAAACACCATATATTTT. The full variable domain, completed using reference TRBV9 and TRBJ1-3, is DSGVTQTPKHLITATGQRVTLRCSPRSGDLSVYWYQQSLDQGLQFLIQYYNGEERAKGNILERFSAQQFPDLHSELNLSSLELGDSALYFCASSVGRAGNTIYFGEGSWLTVV.

The chain combines TRBV3-1 (or the pseudogene TRBV3-2) with TRBJ1-6; a possible D gene is TRBD1 (5 bases). This CDR3 contains 16 residues. CDR1 LGHDT and CDR2 YNNKEL come from the germline V gene (reference sequence). V dropped 1 base and J dropped 8 bases, with 15 bases sitting between them. CDR3 loop: CASSQGPVREHSPLHF. For the CDR3, the DNA is TGTGCCAGCAGCCAAGGCCCTGTCAGGGAACATTCACCCCTCCACTTT.

V and J are TRBV27 and TRBJ1-6, with D perhaps TRBD1 (5 bases). Between the trimmed V and J ends, which lost 1 base and 10 bases, there was a span of 17 bases. CDR3 length equals 16 residues. CDR1 and CDR2 (germline): MNHEY, SMNVEV (reference sequence). CDR3 nucleotides: TGTGCCAGCAGTTTATGGATTGGGGGGTCCGGGTCACCCCTCCACTTT. Amino acids: CASSLWIGGSGSPLHF.